At least ten counts were recorded for the clone carrying this T cell receptor (beta chain). The antigen remains undetermined. The data stem from a study of T-cell reconstitution after alpha-beta-depleted transplantation in children. Overall study findings and caveats: Several hundred graft clones that had expanded were reportedly the source of alpha-beta T cells about two months after transplant. The study traced high day-60 TCRbeta diversity in some patients to surviving recipient T cells and thymic progenitors. Among T cells one year after transplant, newly produced cells accounted for most counts and diversity.

Unique molecular identifiers were used to barcode this TCRbeta library. TCRdb re-derived calls from the PCR reads in MiXCR, one entry per CDR3 protein. The sample contains approximately 150,000 distinct CDR3 sequences, 8% to 10% of which appear only once. V trimming: 6 bases; J trimming: 4 bases; junction bases outside the gene matches: 5. This CDR3 region has 14 residues. Per the germline V gene, CDR1 is MDHEN and CDR2 is SYDVKM. The source is a female patient aged 2-15 years who had a stem cell transplant for congenital amegakaryocytic thrombocytopenia, so the T cells may come from the graft donor. The genes are TRBV28 and TRBJ2-3, with 9 bases matching TRBD2. The sequencing used PBMCs, mostly from graft donor cells, collected 180 days after TCRalphabeta/CD19-depleted stem cell transplant. CDR3 in amino acids: CASRNSGSADTQYF. The DNA for the CDR3 is TGTGCCAGCAGAAATAGCGGGAGCGCAGATACGCAGTATTTT.